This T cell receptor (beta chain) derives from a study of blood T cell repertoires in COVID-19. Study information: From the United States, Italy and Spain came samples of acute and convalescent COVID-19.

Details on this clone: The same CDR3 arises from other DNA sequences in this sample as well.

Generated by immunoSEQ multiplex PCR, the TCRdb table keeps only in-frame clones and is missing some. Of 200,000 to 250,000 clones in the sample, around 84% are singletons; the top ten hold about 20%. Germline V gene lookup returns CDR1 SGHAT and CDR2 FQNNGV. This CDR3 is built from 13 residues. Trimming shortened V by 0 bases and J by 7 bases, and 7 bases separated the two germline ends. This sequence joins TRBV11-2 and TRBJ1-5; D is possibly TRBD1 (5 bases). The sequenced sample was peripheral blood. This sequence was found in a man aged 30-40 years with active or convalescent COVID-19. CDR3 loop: CASSLDRGQPQHF. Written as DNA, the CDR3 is TGTGCCAGCAGCTTAGATAGGGGCCAGCCCCAGCATTTT. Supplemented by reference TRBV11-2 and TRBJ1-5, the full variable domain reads EAGVAQSPRYKIIEKRQSVAFWCNPISGHATLYWYQQILGQGPKLLIQFQNNGVVDDSQLPKDRFSAERLKGVDSTLKIQPAKLEDSAVYLCASSLDRGQPQHFGDGTRLSIL.